Shown below are 13 T cell receptor beta chains from a single sample sequenced in a study of CD8+ T cells in alopecia areata. Treatment: oral pan-JAK inhibitor, 5-10 mg twice daily. As the sequencing template, cDNA was produced by extracting RNA and reverse transcribing it. Assay: immunoSEQ multiplex PCR; the TCRdb copy retains only in-frame clones and omits some. The repertoire holds about 280,000 clones, nearly 60% seen once, with approximately 1.8% in the top ten. Source: CD4+ T cells sorted from blood, taken at week 24, from a patient treated with tofacitinib. The receptors shown here come from a human donor with alopecia areata.

This clone was seen more than once but under ten times. The rearrangement uses TRBV15 and TRBJ1-2, with D hard to call. This CDR3 spans 14 amino acids. CDR1 and CDR2 (germline): LNHNV, YYDKDF (reference sequence). Trimming took 0 bases from V and 4 from J, leaving 9 bases between them. The CDR3 region has the DNA TGTGCCACCAGCAGAGATCCGGGTTCCTATGGCTACACCTTC. Residues: CATSRDPGSYGYTF.

The chain combines TRBV4-3 with TRBJ1-1, with D perhaps matching TRBD1 (6 bases). The V gene's germline CDR1 is LGHNA and CDR2 YSLEER. The CDR3 contains 12 residues. V was pared by 3 bases and J by 7 bases, with 9 bases between. DNA of the CDR3: TGCGCCAGCAGCCACTCGGACAGTGAAGCTTTCTTT. Translating it yields CASSHSDSEAFF.

In this sample, this clone turned up a few times. V and J are TRBV28 and TRBJ2-3; D is uncertain. Per the germline V gene, CDR1 is MDHEN and CDR2 is SYDVKM. This CDR3 comprises 11 residues. Trimming cost V 5 bases and J 2 bases, with 2 bases left between them. The CDR3 here is CASSTTDTQYF. CDR3 DNA sequence: TGTGCCAGCAGTACCACAGATACGCAGTATTTT.

The V and J genes are TRBV28 and TRBJ2-7, with 8 bases lining up with TRBD1. CDR1 MDHEN and CDR2 SYDVKM come from the germline V gene. The J segment lost 2 bases and the V segment lost 5 bases, leaving 14 bases of the junction unmatched. CDR3 length: 17 residues. CDR3 DNA: TGTGCCAGCAGTCTCAATACCCGACACAGGGGGACCTACGAGCAGTACTTC. As protein: CASSLNTRHRGTYEQYF.

The J gene is TRBJ1-2, the V gene TRBV25-1; D gene ambiguous. This CDR3 region has 14 residues. The V end lost 2 bases, the J end lost 1 base, and 8 bases lay between the germline ends. Germline CDR1 and CDR2: MGHDK and SYGVNS. CDR3 bases: TGTGCCAGCAGTGAAGGATGGGGTAACTATGGCTACACCTTC. It codes for CASSEGWGNYGYTF.

This clone was seen a handful of times. This sequence joins TRBV14 and TRBJ2-5; D call uncertain. The length of the CDR3 is 12 residues. Per the germline V gene, CDR1 is SGHDN and CDR2 is FVKESK. V was cut by 3 bases and J by 4 bases, with 6 bases left in between. CDR3: CASSHRRETQYF. In nucleotides, the CDR3 is TGTGCCAGCAGCCATAGGAGAGAGACCCAGTACTTC.

The chain couples TRBV30 to TRBJ2-5; 10 positions agree with TRBD1. Looked up from germline, CDR1 is GTSNPN and CDR2 is SVGIG (reference sequence). The J segment lost 4 bases and the V segment lost 3 bases, leaving 2 bases of the junction unmatched. This CDR3 spans 13 amino acids. The CDR3 loop reads CAWSRDRGETQYF. The CDR3 DNA is TGTGCCTGGAGCCGGGACAGGGGAGAGACCCAGTACTTC.

V and J are TRBV7-2 and TRBJ2-7, with 7 bases aligning to TRBD1. The length of the CDR3 is 14 residues. In germline, CDR1 is SGHTA, CDR2 FQGNSA. Germline trimming cut 7 bases from V and 1 base from J; bases unmatched to any gene: 7. The CDR3 protein is CASTLGQSSYEQYF. CDR3 DNA: TGTGCCAGCACTCTGGGACAGTCGTCCTACGAGCAGTACTTC.

This chain joins TRBV7-9 and TRBJ1-4; TRBD1 agrees at 7 bases. V trimming: 5 bases; J trimming: 8 bases; junction bases outside the gene matches: 11. The germline CDR1 and CDR2 sequences are SEHNR and FQNEAQ (reference sequence). This CDR3 spans 15 amino acids. The CDR3 is CASSPLTGRGEKLFF. The CDR3 bases are TGTGCCAGCAGCCCACTGACAGGGCGAGGAGAAAAACTGTTTTTT.

The chain recombines TRBV5-6 with TRBJ2-3, with 8 nucleotides matching TRBD1. This CDR3 contains 15 residues. With 4 bases clipped from V and 0 bases from J, the junction kept 4 bases outside the gene matches. Germline V gives CDR1 SGHDT, CDR2 YYEEEE. The CDR3: CASSPRQGSTDTQYF. Written as DNA, the CDR3 is TGTGCCAGCAGCCCGAGACAGGGGAGCACAGATACGCAGTATTTT.

The gene calls are TRBV6-1 and TRBJ2-1; D is ambiguous. Germline lookup yields CDR1 MNHNS and CDR2 SASEGT. The CDR3 has 12 amino acids. The V and J ends lost 2 bases and 7 bases respectively, with 6 bases between them. DNA of the CDR3: TGTGCCAGCAGTGAAAACGGGAATGAGCAGTTCTTC. As protein: CASSENGNEQFF.

This rearrangement joins TRBV15 to TRBJ2-7; 11 nucleotides match TRBD1. This CDR3 contains 15 residues. Unmatched junction bases numbered 6, after V lost 1 base and J lost 7 bases. Germline CDR1 and CDR2: LNHNV and YYDKDF (reference sequence). CDR3 DNA sequence: TGTGCCACCAGCAGAGTTGGGGACAGGGGGAGGGAGCAGTACTTC. Translating it yields CATSRVGDRGREQYF.

The chain couples TRBV2 to TRBJ1-4; no definite D call. The CDR3 is 16 amino acids. Germline V gene sequence: CDR1 SNHLY, CDR2 FYNNEI. The V end lost 1 base, the J end lost 1 base, and 10 bases lay between the germline ends. The CDR3 protein is CASSEVELQTNEKLFF. The CDR3 coding sequence is TGTGCCAGCAGTGAAGTGGAGTTGCAAACTAATGAAAAACTGTTTTTT.